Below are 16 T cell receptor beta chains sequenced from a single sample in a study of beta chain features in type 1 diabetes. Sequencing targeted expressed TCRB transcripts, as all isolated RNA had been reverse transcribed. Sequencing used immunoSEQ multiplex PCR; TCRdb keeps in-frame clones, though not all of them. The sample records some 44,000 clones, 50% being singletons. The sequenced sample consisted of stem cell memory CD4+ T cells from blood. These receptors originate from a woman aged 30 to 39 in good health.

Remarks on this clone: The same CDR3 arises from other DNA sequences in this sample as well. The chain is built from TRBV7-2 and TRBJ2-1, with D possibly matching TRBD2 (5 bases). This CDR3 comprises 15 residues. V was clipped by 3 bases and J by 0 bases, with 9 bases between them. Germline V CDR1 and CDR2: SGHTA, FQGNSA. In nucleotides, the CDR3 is TGTGCCAGCAGCTTGGTAGGGAGCTCCTACAATGAGCAGTTCTTC. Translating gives CASSLVGSSYNEQFF.

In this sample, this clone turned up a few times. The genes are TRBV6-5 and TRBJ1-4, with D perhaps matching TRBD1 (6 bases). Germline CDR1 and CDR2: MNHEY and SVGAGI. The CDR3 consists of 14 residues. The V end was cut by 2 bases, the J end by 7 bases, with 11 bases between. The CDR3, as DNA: TGTGCCAGCAGTTACCAACAGGGTTCTGAAAAACTGTTTTTT. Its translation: CASSYQQGSEKLFF.

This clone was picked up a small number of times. CDR3 DNA sequence: TGTGCCAGCAGCTTAACAGACACAGATACGCAGTATTTT. This codes for CASSLTDTDTQYF. V usage is TRBV7-9 and J usage is TRBJ2-3; D is uncertain. The CDR3 contains 13 residues. V was clipped by 2 bases and J by 2 bases, with 5 bases between them. CDR1 is SEHNR, CDR2 FQNEAQ, per germline (reference sequence).

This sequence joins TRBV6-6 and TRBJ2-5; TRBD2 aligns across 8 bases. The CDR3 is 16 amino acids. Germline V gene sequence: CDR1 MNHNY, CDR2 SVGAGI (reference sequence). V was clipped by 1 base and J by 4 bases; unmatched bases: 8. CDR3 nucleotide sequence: TGTGCCAGCAGTTACTTACGGACGGGAGGGGGAGAGACCCAGTACTTC. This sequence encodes CASSYLRTGGGETQYF.

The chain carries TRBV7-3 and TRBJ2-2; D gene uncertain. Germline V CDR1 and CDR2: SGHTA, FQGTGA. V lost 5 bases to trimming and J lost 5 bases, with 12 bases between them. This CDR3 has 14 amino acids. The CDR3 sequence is CASSTATNTGELFF. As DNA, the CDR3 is TGTGCCAGCAGCACCGCAACTAATACCGGGGAGCTGTTTTTT.

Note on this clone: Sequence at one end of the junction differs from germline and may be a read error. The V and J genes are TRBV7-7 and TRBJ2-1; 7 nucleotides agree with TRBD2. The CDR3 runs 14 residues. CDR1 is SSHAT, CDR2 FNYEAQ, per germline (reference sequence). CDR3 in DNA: TGTGCTAGCAGCTTGGGGGGGTCCTACAATGAGCAGTTCTTC. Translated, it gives CASSLGGSYNEQFF.

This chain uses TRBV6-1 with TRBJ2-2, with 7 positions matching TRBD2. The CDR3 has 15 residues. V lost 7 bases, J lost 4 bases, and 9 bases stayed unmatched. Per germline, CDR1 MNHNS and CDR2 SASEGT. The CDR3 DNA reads TGTGCCAGCACCTATCAGCGGGAAATCACCGGGGAGCTGTTTTTT. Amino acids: CASTYQREITGELFF.

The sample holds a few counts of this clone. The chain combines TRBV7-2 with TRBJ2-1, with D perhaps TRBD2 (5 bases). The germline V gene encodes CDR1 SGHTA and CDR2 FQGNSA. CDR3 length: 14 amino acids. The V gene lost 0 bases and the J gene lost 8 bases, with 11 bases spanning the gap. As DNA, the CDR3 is TGTGCCAGCAGCTTAGCGGTCTCGAGGGATGAGCAGTTCTTC. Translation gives CASSLAVSRDEQFF.

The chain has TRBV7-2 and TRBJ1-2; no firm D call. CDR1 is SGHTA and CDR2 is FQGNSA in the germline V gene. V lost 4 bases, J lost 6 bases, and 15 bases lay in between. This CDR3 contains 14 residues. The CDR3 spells CASSSLGGRNGYTF. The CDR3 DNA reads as TGTGCCAGCAGCTCTTTGGGAGGGCGGAATGGCTACACCTTC. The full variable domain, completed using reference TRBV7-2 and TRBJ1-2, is GAGVSQSPSNKVTEKGKDVELRCDPISGHTALYWYRQSLGQGLEFLIYFQGNSAPDKSGLPSDRFSAERTGGSVSTLTIQRTQQEDSAVYLCASSSLGGRNGYTFGSGTRLTVV.

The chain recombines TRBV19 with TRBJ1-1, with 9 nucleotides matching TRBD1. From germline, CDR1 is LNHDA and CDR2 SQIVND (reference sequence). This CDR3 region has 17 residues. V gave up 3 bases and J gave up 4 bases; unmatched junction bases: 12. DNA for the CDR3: TGTGCCAGTAGTATGGTAGGGTTGGACAGGGGCGGCACTGAAGCTTTCTTT. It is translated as CASSMVGLDRGGTEAFF.

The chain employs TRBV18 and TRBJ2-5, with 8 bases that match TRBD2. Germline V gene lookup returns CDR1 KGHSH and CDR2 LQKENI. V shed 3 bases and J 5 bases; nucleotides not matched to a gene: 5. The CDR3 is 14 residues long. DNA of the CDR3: TGTGCCAGCTCACCGAGACGGGAGGGGGAGACCCAGTACTTC. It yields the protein CASSPRREGETQYF.

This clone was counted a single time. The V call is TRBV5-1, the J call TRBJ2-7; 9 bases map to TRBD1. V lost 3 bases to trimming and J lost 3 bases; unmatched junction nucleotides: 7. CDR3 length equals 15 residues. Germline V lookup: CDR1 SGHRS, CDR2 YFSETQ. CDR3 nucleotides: TGCGCCAGCAGCTCGGGACAGGGTAACTACTACGAGCAGTACTTC. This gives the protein CASSSGQGNYYEQYF.

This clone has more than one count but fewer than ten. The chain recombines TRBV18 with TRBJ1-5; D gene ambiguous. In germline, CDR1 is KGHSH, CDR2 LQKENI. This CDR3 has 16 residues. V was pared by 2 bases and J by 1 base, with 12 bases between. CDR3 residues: CASSPGPAESNQPQHF. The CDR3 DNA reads TGTGCCAGCTCACCAGGTCCAGCGGAAAGCAATCAGCCCCAGCATTTT.

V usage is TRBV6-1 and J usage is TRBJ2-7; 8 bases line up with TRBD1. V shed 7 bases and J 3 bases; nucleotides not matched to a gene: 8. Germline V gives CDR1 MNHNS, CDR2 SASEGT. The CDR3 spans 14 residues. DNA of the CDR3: TGTGCCAGCACCACTACAGGACAGGGCTACGAGCAGTACTTC. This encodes CASTTTGQGYEQYF.

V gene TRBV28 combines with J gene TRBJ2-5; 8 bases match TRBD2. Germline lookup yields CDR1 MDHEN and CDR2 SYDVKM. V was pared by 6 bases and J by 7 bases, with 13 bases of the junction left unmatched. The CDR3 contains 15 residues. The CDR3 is CASRPRGGRVWTQYF. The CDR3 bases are TGTGCCAGCAGGCCACGGGGGGGCCGTGTTTGGACCCAGTACTTC.

The CDR3 loop reads CASSRPGQDRPEFF. The CDR3 DNA reads as TGTGCCAGCAGCCGACCAGGACAGGATAGACCGGAGTTCTTC. This chain joins TRBV7-2 and TRBJ2-1; 7 bases line up with TRBD1. This CDR3 is 14 amino acids long. J gave up 14 bases and V 5 bases, and 15 bases lay outside the gene matches. Germline CDR1 and CDR2: SGHTA and FQGNSA. Supplemented by reference TRBV7-2 and TRBJ2-1, the full variable domain reads GAGVSQSPSNKVTEKGKDVELRCDPISGHTALYWYRQSLGQGLEFLIYFQGNSAPDKSGLPSDRFSAERTGGSVSTLTIQRTQQEDSAVYLCASSRPGQDRPEFFGPGTRLTVL.